One and the same sample provided the 13 T cell receptor beta chains below, sequenced in a study of blood T cells in healthy people across ages. Sample-barcoded 5' priming and a J-beta primer mix drove a second PCR of about 6 to 12 cycles. TCRdb re-derived calls from the 5' RACE reads in MiXCR, one entry per CDR3 protein. The data contain over 500,000 distinct CDR3 sequences, roughly half of them singletons. Sequencing was performed on blood. Receptors were obtained from a woman older than 75 in good health.

The chain carries TRBV6-1 and TRBJ2-3; no clear D gene. Germline values: CDR1 MNHNS, CDR2 SASEGT. The CDR3 runs to 14 residues. Trimming left V 2 bases short and J 3 bases short, with 9 bases between. The CDR3 DNA reads as TGTGCCAGCAGTGAAATGGGTTTTACAGATACGCAGTATTTT. This sequence encodes CASSEMGFTDTQYF.

The rearrangement uses TRBV18 and TRBJ2-2; D not certain. This CDR3 has 12 residues. Germline V lookup: CDR1 KGHSH, CDR2 LQKENI. V was trimmed by 8 bases and J by 4 bases, leaving 8 bases between them. Written as DNA, the CDR3 is TGTGCCAGCGCAAGCGTCACCGGGGAGCTGTTTTTT. Translated: CASASVTGELFF.

The chain joins TRBV14 to TRBJ2-1; D uncertain. V was clipped by 3 bases and J by 9 bases, with 9 bases between them. The CDR3 is 12 residues long. Germline V gene lookup returns CDR1 SGHDN and CDR2 FVKESK. The CDR3 region has the DNA TGTGCCAGCAGCCAGACCTGGGGTGAGCAGTTCTTC. It yields the protein CASSQTWGEQFF.

In this sample, this clonotype turned up a few times. The chain combines TRBV2 with TRBJ2-1; no definite D call. The germline V gene has CDR1 SNHLY and CDR2 FYNNEI. CDR3 size: 12 residues. Between the trimmed V and J ends, which lost 4 bases and 5 bases, there was a span of 6 bases. CDR3 nucleotide sequence: TGTGCCAGCAGTGCCCGAAACAATGAGCAGTTCTTC. Amino acids: CASSARNNEQFF.

This clonotype was seen only once. Given a much more abundant clone one base away, this may be a read error. The J gene is TRBJ1-6, the V gene TRBV2; a weak D match, TRBD1 (6 bases). Looked up from germline, CDR1 is SNHLY and CDR2 is FYNNEI. The CDR3 contains 15 residues. The CDR3 sequence: CASSEEAGANSPHHF. In DNA form, the CDR3 reads TGTGCCAGCAGTGAGGAGGCAGGGGCAAATTCACCCCACCACTTT.

The chain has TRBV20-1 and TRBJ2-7; 7 nucleotides line up with TRBD1. V was clipped by 5 bases and J by 2 bases; unmatched bases: 9. CDR1 and CDR2 from the germline V gene are DFQATT and SNEGSKA (reference sequence). The CDR3 has 14 amino acids. This CDR3 is CSAPDRMDTYEQYF. DNA for the CDR3: TGCAGTGCTCCGGACAGGATGGATACCTACGAGCAGTACTTC.

The table lists this clonotype with a few counts. The chain carries TRBV7-2 and TRBJ1-5; TRBD1 might be the D (5 bases). The V end was cut by 2 bases, the J end by 5 bases, with 13 bases between. This CDR3 region has 15 residues. Germline V lookup: CDR1 SGHTA, CDR2 FQGNSA. CDR3 nucleotide sequence: TGTGCCAGCAGCTTATTTTCAGGGCCCGATCAGCCCCAGCATTTT. Translating gives CASSLFSGPDQPQHF.

This clonotype was seen a handful of times. The chain combines TRBV6-6 with TRBJ1-4; 12 nucleotides align to TRBD1. V shed 2 bases and J 7 bases; nucleotides not matched to a gene: 8. The CDR3 has 17 residues. Germline CDR1 reads MNHNY; CDR2 reads SVGAGI (reference sequence). This chain's CDR3 is CASSYGGQGARGEKLFF. In nucleotides, the CDR3 is TGTGCCAGCAGTTACGGGGGACAGGGGGCGCGGGGTGAAAAACTGTTTTTT.

V usage is TRBV27 and J usage is TRBJ2-3; TRBD2 is a possible D gene (5 bases). Deletions cut 5 bases from V and 9 bases from J, with 12 bases between. Germline V gene lookup returns CDR1 MNHEY and CDR2 SMNVEV (reference sequence). The CDR3 sequence is 12 residues long. This CDR3 is CASSRPSKTQYF. CDR3 DNA: TGTGCCAGCAGTCGGCCTAGCAAAACGCAGTATTTT.

The rearrangement links TRBV4-1 to TRBJ2-7; the D is unclear. CDR1 is MGHRA and CDR2 is YSYEKL in the germline V gene. V lost 2 bases to trimming and J lost 1 base, with 6 bases between them. CDR3 size: 13 residues. In DNA form, the CDR3 reads TGCGCCAGCAGCCAACGGGTATCCTACGAGCAGTACTTC. This gives the protein CASSQRVSYEQYF.

The rearrangement joins TRBV28 to TRBJ1-1; maybe TRBD1 (6 bases). Trimming left V 6 bases short and J 1 base short, with 15 bases between. Germline V gene data show CDR1 as MDHEN and CDR2 as SYDVKM. The CDR3 length is 15 residues. CDR3 loop: CASRQARTENTEAFF. The CDR3 coding sequence is TGTGCCAGCAGGCAGGCCCGGACAGAGAACACTGAAGCTTTCTTT.

Ten or more counts support this clonotype. This chain links TRBV6-6 with TRBJ2-3; D unresolved. The CDR3 is made up of 11 amino acids. V was cut by 6 bases and J by 2 bases, with 3 bases left in between. The germline CDR1 and CDR2 sequences are MNHNY and SVGAGI (reference sequence). The DNA of the CDR3 is TGTGCCAGCAGGTTCACAGATACGCAGTATTTT. Protein product: CASRFTDTQYF.

This chain uses TRBV5-1 with TRBJ1-6; unclear D gene. This CDR3 is 16 amino acids long. V was trimmed by 1 base and J by 5 bases, leaving 13 bases between them. Germline CDR1 SGHRS, CDR2 YFSETQ. CDR3 coding DNA: TGCGCCAGCAGCTTGCCCGGGCAAGGGAATAATTCACCCCTCCACTTT. Translation gives CASSLPGQGNNSPLHF.